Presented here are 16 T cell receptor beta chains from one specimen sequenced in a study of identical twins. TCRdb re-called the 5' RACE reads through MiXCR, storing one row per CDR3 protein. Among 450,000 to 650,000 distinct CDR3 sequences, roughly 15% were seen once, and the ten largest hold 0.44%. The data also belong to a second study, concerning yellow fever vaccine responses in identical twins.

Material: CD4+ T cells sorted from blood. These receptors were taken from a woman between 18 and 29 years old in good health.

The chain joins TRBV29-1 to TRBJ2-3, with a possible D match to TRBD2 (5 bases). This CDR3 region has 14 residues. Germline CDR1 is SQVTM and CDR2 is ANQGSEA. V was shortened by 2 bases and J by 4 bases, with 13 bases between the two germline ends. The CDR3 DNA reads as TGCAGCGTTGAAAAGGGAGTAGTCTCAGATACGCAGTATTTT. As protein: CSVEKGVVSDTQYF.

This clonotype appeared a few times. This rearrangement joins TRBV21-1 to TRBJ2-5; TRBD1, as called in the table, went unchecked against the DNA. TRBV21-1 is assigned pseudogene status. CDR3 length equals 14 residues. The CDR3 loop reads CASSQSTGQETQYF. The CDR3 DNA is TGTGCCAGCAGCCAATCGACAGGCCAAGAGACCCAGTACTTC.

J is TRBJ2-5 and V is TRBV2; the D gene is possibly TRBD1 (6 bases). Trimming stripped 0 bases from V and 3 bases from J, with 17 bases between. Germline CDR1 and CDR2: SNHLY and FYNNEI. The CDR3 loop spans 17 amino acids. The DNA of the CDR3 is TGTGCCAGCAGTGAAGCGCTTCGTCGGACAGACGAAGAGACCCAGTACTTC. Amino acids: CASSEALRRTDEETQYF.

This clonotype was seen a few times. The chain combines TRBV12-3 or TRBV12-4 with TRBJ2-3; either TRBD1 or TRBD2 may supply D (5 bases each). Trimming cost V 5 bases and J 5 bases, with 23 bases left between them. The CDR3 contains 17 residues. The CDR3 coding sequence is TGTGCCAGCAGTAAAACACCGGGACCCAACTCCGGAGATACGCAGTATTTT. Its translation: CASSKTPGPNSGDTQYF.

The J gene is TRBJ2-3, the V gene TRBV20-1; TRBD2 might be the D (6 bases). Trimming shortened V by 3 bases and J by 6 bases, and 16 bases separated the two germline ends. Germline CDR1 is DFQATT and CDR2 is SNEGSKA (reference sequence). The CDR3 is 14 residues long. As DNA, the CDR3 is TGCAGTGCTAGGGAGGGGAGCTTGGGTGATACGCAGTATTTT. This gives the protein CSAREGSLGDTQYF.

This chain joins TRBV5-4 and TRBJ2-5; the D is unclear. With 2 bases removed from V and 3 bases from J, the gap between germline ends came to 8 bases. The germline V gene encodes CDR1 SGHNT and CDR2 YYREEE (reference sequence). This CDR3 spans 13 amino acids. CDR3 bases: TGTGCCAGCAGCTTTGGCAGCAAAGAGACCCAGTACTTC. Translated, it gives CASSFGSKETQYF.

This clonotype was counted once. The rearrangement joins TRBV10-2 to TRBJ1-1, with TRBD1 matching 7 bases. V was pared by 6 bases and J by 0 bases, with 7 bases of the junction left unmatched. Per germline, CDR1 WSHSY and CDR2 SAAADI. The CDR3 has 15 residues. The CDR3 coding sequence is TGCGCCAGCAGCGTCGACAGGGTGTTGAACACTGAAGCTTTCTTT. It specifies CASSVDRVLNTEAFF.

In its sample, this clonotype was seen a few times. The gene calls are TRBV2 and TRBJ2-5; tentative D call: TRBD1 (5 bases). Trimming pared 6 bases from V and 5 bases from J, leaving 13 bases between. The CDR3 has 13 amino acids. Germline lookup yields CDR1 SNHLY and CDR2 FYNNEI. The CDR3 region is CASSRVGRETQYF. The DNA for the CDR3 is TGTGCCAGCAGCAGAGTGGGGCGCGAGACCCAGTACTTC.

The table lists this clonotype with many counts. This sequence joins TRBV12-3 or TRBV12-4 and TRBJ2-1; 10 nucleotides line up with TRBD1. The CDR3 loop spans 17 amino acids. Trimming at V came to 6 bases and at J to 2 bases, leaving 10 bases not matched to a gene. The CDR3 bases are TGTGCCAGCAGAACTACCGCGGGACAGGGGACCTACAATGAGCAGTTCTTC. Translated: CASRTTAGQGTYNEQFF.

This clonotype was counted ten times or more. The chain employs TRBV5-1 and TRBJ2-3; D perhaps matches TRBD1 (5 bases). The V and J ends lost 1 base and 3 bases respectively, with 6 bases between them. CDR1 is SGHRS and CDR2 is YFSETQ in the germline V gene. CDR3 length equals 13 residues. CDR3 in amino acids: CASSLQGTDTQYF. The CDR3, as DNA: TGCGCCAGCAGCTTGCAGGGAACAGATACGCAGTATTTT.

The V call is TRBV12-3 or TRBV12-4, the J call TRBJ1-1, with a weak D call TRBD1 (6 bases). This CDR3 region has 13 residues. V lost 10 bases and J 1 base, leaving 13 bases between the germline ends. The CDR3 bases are TGTGCCACATCAGGGGCAGCGAACACTGAAGCTTTCTTT. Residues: CATSGAANTEAFF.

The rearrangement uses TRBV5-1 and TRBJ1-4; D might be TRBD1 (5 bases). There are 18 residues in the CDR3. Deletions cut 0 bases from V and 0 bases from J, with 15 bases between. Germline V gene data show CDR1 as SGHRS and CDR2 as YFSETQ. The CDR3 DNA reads TGCGCCAGCAGCTTGGCGGGGCCCTCGATTGCAACTAATGAAAAACTGTTTTTT. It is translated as CASSLAGPSIATNEKLFF. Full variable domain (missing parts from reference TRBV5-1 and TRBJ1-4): KAGVTQTPRYLIKTRGQQVTLSCSPISGHRSVSWYQQTPGQGLQFLFEYFSETQRNKGNFPGRFSGRQFSNSRSEMNVSTLELGDSALYLCASSLAGPSIATNEKLFFGSGTQLSVL.

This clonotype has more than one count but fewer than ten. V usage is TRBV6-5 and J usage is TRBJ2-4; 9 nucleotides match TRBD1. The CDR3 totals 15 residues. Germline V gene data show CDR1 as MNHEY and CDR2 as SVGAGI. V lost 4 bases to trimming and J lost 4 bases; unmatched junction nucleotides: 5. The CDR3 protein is CASSSDGTGKNIQYF. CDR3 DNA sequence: TGTGCCAGCAGTTCAGATGGGACAGGGAAAAACATTCAGTACTTC.

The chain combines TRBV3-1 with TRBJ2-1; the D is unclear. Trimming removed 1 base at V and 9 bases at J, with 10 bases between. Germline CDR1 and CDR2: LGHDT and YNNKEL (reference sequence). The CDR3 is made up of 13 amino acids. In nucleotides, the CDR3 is TGTGCCAGCAGCCAAGTGGATCGCGGTGAGCAGTTCTTC. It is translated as CASSQVDRGEQFF.

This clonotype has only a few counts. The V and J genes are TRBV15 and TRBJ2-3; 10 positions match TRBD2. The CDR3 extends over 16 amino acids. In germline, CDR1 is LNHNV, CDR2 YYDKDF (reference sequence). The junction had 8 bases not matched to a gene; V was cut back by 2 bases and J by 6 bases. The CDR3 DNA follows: TGTGCCACCAGCAGAAGTCCTAGCGGGAGTGCGGATACGCAGTATTTT. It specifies CATSRSPSGSADTQYF.

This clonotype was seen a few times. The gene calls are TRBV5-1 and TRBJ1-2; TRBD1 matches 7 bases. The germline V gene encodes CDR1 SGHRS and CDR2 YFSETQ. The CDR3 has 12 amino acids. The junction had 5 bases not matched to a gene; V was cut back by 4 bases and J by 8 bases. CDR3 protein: CASSQDRTGYTF. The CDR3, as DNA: TGCGCCAGCAGCCAGGACAGGACGGGCTACACCTTC.